Described below is a single T cell receptor beta chain sequence and its context. No cognate antigen has been identified for it. Base-call qualities are not available, and no considerably larger clone is one nucleotide away. Libraries were built with PCR. The run used an Illumina HiSeq 2500. TCR libraries were prepared with molecular barcoding, using unique molecular identifiers to normalize TCRbeta repertoire quantification. The public sequencing data were trimmed at Q25 with fastp and processed into clonotypes with MiXCR by TCRdb, which kept only in-frame beta chains. Each entry merges the rows of one CDR3 protein and shows their most common DNA and genes. Within this sample are some 590,000 distinct CDR3 sequences, with over 9.5% of them counted one time only. Less than 5% of the sample rests with the top ten. These data are taken from a study of T-cell reconstitution after alpha-beta-depleted transplantation in children (TCRdb year 2016). Describing the broader study: T-cell immune reconstitution after TCRalphabeta/CD19-depleted allogeneic hematopoietic cell transplantation in children was quantitatively tracked in the study by means of TCR repertoire profiling.

The junction shows trimming of 5 bases on V and 0 bases on J, and the gene matches do not reach 8 bases of it. The CDR3 contains 16 residues, cysteine and phenylalanine counted. This entry keeps only the CDR3 DNA: 48 bases, framed from base 1. Per the germline V gene (reference sequence), SEHNR is the CDR1 and FQNEAQ is the CDR2. This receptor was identified in a human donor who donated a stem cell graft to a child with acute myeloid leukemia. The chain is assembled from TRBV7-9 and TRBJ2-7, with 9 bases in between that match TRBD2. Material: PBMCs from the stem cell graft donor, obtained from the stem cell graft. The CDR3 region reads CASSARLAENSYEQYF. The DNA reads as follows: TGTGCCAGCAGCGCGCGACTAGCGGAAAACTCCTACGAGCAGTACTTC.